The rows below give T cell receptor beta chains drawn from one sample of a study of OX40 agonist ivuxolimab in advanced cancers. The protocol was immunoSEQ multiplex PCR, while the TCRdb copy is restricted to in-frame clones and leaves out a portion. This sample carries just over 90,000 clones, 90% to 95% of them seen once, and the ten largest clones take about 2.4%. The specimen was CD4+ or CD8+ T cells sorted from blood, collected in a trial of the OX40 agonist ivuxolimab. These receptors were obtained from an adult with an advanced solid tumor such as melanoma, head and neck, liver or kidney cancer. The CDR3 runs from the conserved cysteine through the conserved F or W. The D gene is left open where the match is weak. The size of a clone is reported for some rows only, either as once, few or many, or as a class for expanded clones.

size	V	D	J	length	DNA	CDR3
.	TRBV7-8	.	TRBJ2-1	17	TGTGCCAGCAGCTTAGGTTGGGACAATTCGATATACAATGAGCAGTTCTTC	CASSLGWDNSIYNEQFF
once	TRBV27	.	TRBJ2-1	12	TGTGCCACAGGGGATCCCTACAATGAGCAGTTCTTC	CATGDPYNEQFF
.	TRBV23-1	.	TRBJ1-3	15	TGCGCCAGCGTGACGGGGGCGCATTCTGGAAACACCATATATTTT	CASVTGAHSGNTIYF
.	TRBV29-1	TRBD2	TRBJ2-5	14	TGCAGCGTTCCTAGCGGGAGGAGGGTGGAGACCCAGTACTTC	CSVPSGRRVETQYF
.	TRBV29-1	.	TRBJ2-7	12	TGCAGCGTGGGTGGGCAAACCTACGAGCAGTACTTC	CSVGGQTYEQYF
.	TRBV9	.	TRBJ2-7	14	TGTGCCAGCAGCGTAGGATCGGGGAGAGTCGAGCAGTACTTC	CASSVGSGRVEQYF
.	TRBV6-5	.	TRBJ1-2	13	TGTGCCAGCAGTTACCTTAATCAGTCCGGCTACACCTTC	CASSYLNQSGYTF
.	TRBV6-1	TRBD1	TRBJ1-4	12	TGTGCCAGCCTTGGACAGGTTGAAAAACTGTTTTTT	CASLGQVEKLFF
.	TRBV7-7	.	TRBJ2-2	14	TGTGCTAGCAGCCTTGGACAGAACACCGGGGAGCTGTTTTTT	CASSLGQNTGELFF
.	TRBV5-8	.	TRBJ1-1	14	TGTGCCAGCAGCCAGGACAGTGGAGACACTGAAGCTTTCTTT	CASSQDSGDTEAFF
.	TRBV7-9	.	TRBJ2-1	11	TGTGCCAGCAGCTCGTGGAATGAGCAGTTCTTC	CASSSWNEQFF
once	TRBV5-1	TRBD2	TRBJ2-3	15	TGCGCCAGCAGCTTTTGGGGGAGGGCCCTGGATACGCAGTATTTT	CASSFWGRALDTQYF
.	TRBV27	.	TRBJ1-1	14	TGTGCCAGCAGTTTATCGTGGGTCGGGACTGAAGCTTTCTTT	CASSLSWVGTEAFF
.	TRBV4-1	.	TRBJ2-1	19	TGCGCCAGCAGCCAATTCGAAACTGCGGCTAGCTACTCCTACAATGAGCAGTTCTTC	CASSQFETAASYSYNEQFF
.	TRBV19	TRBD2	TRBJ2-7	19	TGTGCCAGTAGTCCTCACCGGGACCTACTAGCGGGGGCTTCCTACGAGCAGTACTTC	CASSPHRDLLAGASYEQYF
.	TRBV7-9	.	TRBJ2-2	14	TGTGCCAGCAGCTCAGACCTGGGAAGGGGGGAGCTGTTTTTT	CASSSDLGRGELFF
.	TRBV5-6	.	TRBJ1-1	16	TGTGCCAGCAGCTTTATTTTCGACAGGCGAGGCACTGAAGCTTTCTTT	CASSFIFDRRGTEAFF
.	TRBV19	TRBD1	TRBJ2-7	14	TGTGCCAGTAGTATTGGGACAGGGGGTTACGAGCAGTACTTC	CASSIGTGGYEQYF
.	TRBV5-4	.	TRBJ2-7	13	TGTGCCACCACAGGGGAAGCGGGATACGAGCAGTACTTC	CATTGEAGYEQYF
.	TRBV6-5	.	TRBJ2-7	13	TGTGCCAGCATCGGGGACATCTCCTACGAGCAGTACTTC	CASIGDISYEQYF
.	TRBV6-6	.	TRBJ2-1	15	TGTGCCAGCAGTTACGCCATAAGCTCCTACAATGAGCAGTTCTTC	CASSYAISSYNEQFF
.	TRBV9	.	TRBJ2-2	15	TGTGCCAGCAGCGTAAGTCCTGAGAACACCGGGGAGCTGTTTTTT	CASSVSPENTGELFF
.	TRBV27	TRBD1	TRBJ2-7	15	TGTGCCAGCAGTTCAAACGTATTAGGGGGCCGCGAGCAGTACTTC	CASSSNVLGGREQYF